This TCR beta chain derives from a study of graft-versus-host responses after intestinal transplantation. Study findings and constraints: Levels of circulating GvH clones at their peak were associated with early post-transplant HvG declines.

The CDR3 totals 15 residues. Germline CDR1 and CDR2: SGHNT and YYREEE (reference sequence). V lost 0 bases and J lost 6, with 13 bases in between. Points on this clone: No antigen is known for it.

Only in-frame clones appear in the TCRdb table, and some are missing; sequencing was by immunoSEQ multiplex PCR. The repertoire includes tens of thousands of clones, around 92% of them detected once, and around 0.69% sits in the top ten. Sequencing used PBMCs, obtained 98 days after intestinal transplantation. The gene calls are TRBV5-4 and TRBJ2-1, with a tentative D call TRBD1 (5 bases). The TCR was taken from a human patient who received an intestinal transplant, so some T cells may come from the graft donor. The DNA of the CDR3 is TGTGCCAGCAGCTTGGGGGCTCCGCAGGGCAATGAGCAGTTCTTC. Encoded protein: CASSLGAPQGNEQFF.